These 25 T cell receptor beta chains were sequenced from one sample in a study of T cell responses to AZD1222 COVID-19 vaccine. Profiling relied on immunoSEQ multiplex PCR, and the TCRdb table lists in-frame clones only, not all of them. The data show some 140,000 clones, under 95% seen once. Sequencing was performed on peripheral blood, taken on day 0 of AZD1222 vaccination. The receptors come from an adult in good health.

The chain recombines TRBV6-1 with TRBJ1-5; D is possibly TRBD1 (6 bases). The V gene lost 4 bases and the J gene lost 2 bases, with 15 bases spanning the gap. The germline CDR1 and CDR2 sequences are MNHNS and SASEGT. The CDR3 contains 16 residues. The CDR3 coding sequence is TGTGCCAGCAGTGTATTGGGGGGCTTCGGCAATCAGCCCCAGCATTTT. Residues: CASSVLGGFGNQPQHF.

This rearrangement joins TRBV7-9 to TRBJ1-1, with D tentatively TRBD1 (5 bases). This CDR3 has 12 residues. Trimming took 1 base from V and 9 from J, leaving 9 bases between them. Germline lookup yields CDR1 SEHNR and CDR2 FQNEAQ (reference sequence). CDR3: CASSLEPGKAFF. The CDR3 DNA reads as TGTGCCAGCAGCTTAGAGCCAGGGAAAGCTTTCTTT.

The rearrangement joins TRBV5-1 to TRBJ1-2; D uncertain. This CDR3 has 13 residues. Germline CDR1 reads SGHRS; CDR2 reads YFSETQ. Deletions cut 1 base from V and 7 bases from J, with 11 bases between. The CDR3 is CASSLIGRSGYTF. The CDR3, as DNA: TGCGCCAGCAGCTTGATTGGGCGAAGTGGCTACACCTTC.

The V gene is TRBV11-2, the J gene TRBJ2-1; D gene unclear. Trimming cost V 6 bases and J 5 bases, with 5 bases left between them. The CDR3 consists of 11 residues. Per the germline V gene, CDR1 is SGHAT and CDR2 is FQNNGV. In nucleotides, the CDR3 is TGTGCCAGCAGACTAAACAATGAGCAGTTCTTC. Protein product: CASRLNNEQFF.

The V and J genes are TRBV4-1 and TRBJ2-2; D is perhaps TRBD2 (5 bases). Germline V gene sequence: CDR1 MGHRA, CDR2 YSYEKL. The CDR3 runs 17 residues. Trimming shortened V by 4 bases and J by 1 base, and 16 bases separated the two germline ends. The CDR3 spells CASSPPSTRVNTGELFF. The CDR3 coding sequence is TGCGCCAGCAGCCCTCCCTCTACTAGAGTGAACACCGGGGAGCTGTTTTTT.

This rearrangement joins TRBV19 to TRBJ1-1; no definite D call. In germline, CDR1 is LNHDA, CDR2 SQIVND (reference sequence). This CDR3 comprises 13 residues. Between the trimmed V and J ends, which lost 4 bases and 5 bases, there was a span of 11 bases. CDR3 coding DNA: TGTGCCAGTAGTAAGAAGGAGCGAACTGAAGCTTTCTTT. Its protein is CASSKKERTEAFF.

This rearrangement joins TRBV6-5 to TRBJ1-3; a weak D match, TRBD1 (6 bases). Germline CDR1 MNHEY, CDR2 SVGAGI. The CDR3 runs 15 residues. V was pared by 7 bases and J by 4 bases, with 17 bases between. CDR3 DNA: TGTGCCAGCACCCAGGGGCACAACATCGGAAACACCATATATTTT. Amino acid sequence: CASTQGHNIGNTIYF.

The chain joins TRBV6-5 to TRBJ1-1; D possibly corresponds to TRBD1 (5 bases). The V end lost 6 bases, the J end lost 2 bases, and 13 bases lay between the germline ends. The CDR3 contains 14 residues. CDR1 and CDR2 from the germline V gene are MNHEY and SVGAGI. The chain's CDR3 is CASSWDLGNTEAFF. CDR3 nucleotides: TGTGCCAGCAGCTGGGACCTGGGAAACACTGAAGCTTTCTTT.

This CDR3 is CASSVAADYNSPLHF. For the CDR3, the DNA is TGTGCCAGCAGCGTAGCAGCGGATTATAATTCACCCCTCCACTTT. The V and J genes are TRBV9 and TRBJ1-6; D is unclear. Germline V CDR1 and CDR2: SGDLS, YYNGEE. Trimming left V 0 bases short and J 4 bases short, with 8 bases between. The length of the CDR3 is 15 residues.

The chain recombines TRBV5-1 with TRBJ2-7; 11 nucleotides match TRBD1. Trimming at V came to 3 bases and at J to 6 bases, leaving 2 bases not matched to a gene. CDR3 size: 13 residues. Germline assignment: CDR1 SGHRS and CDR2 YFSETQ. The CDR3 region is CASSWGQGGEQYF. DNA for the CDR3: TGCGCCAGCAGCTGGGGACAGGGGGGCGAGCAGTACTTC.

This chain links TRBV9 with TRBJ2-2; 9 positions match TRBD1. Germline-derived CDR1 and CDR2 are SGDLS and YYNGEE. Unmatched junction bases numbered 7, after V lost 0 bases and J lost 4 bases. This CDR3 region has 17 residues. For the CDR3, the DNA is TGTGCCAGCAGCGTAGCTCTCGGGACAGGGTCCACCGGGGAGCTGTTTTTT. It encodes CASSVALGTGSTGELFF.

The V and J genes are TRBV9 and TRBJ1-3; no clear D gene. Germline V gene data show CDR1 as SGDLS and CDR2 as YYNGEE. This CDR3 contains 15 residues. V dropped 5 bases and J dropped 2 bases, with 14 bases sitting between them. The CDR3 DNA sequence: TGTGCCAGCAGTCCTTACTCCGTTCCTGGAAACACCATATATTTT. Amino acid sequence: CASSPYSVPGNTIYF.

Details on this clone: One end of the junction varies from germline; a read error may be responsible. DNA for the CDR3: TGTGCCAGCAGCATAGCGGGGGGGCCTGGGACCCAGTACTTC. This translates into CASSIAGGPGTQYF. The chain carries TRBV7-8 and TRBJ2-5; 11 nucleotides align to TRBD2. The CDR3 extends over 14 amino acids. CDR1 is SGHVS and CDR2 is FQNEAQ in the germline V gene.

The chain combines TRBV27 with TRBJ2-7; TRBD2 aligns across 12 bases. The CDR3 sequence is 15 residues long. Per germline, CDR1 MNHEY and CDR2 SMNVEV (reference sequence). After removal of 6 bases from V and 2 bases from J, the junction contained 5 bases not matched to a gene. The CDR3 DNA reads as TGTGCCAGCAGATCTCTAGCGGGAGGGCCCTACGAGCAGTACTTC. Translation gives CASRSLAGGPYEQYF.

V is TRBV5-1 and J is TRBJ1-2; D call uncertain. The germline V gene encodes CDR1 SGHRS and CDR2 YFSETQ. V lost 3 bases to trimming and J lost 2 bases, with 11 bases between them. The CDR3 covers 14 residues. CDR3 bases: TGCGCCAGCAGCTGGCAGGACTCAAACTATGGCTACACCTTC. It translates to CASSWQDSNYGYTF.

The rearrangement joins TRBV15 to TRBJ2-2; no clear D gene. Between the trimmed V and J ends, which lost 0 bases and 4 bases, there was a span of 18 bases. Germline CDR1 and CDR2: LNHNV and YYDKDF (reference sequence). The CDR3 contains 18 residues. The CDR3 is CATSREVIAGYSTGELFF. The CDR3 DNA reads TGTGCCACCAGCAGAGAGGTCATAGCAGGATACTCCACCGGGGAGCTGTTTTTT.

The rearrangement uses TRBV11-3 and TRBJ2-7; 7 bases match TRBD1. Germline assignment: CDR1 SGHNT and CDR2 YENEEA. V gave up 3 bases and J gave up 3 bases; unmatched junction bases: 8. The CDR3 sequence is 15 residues long. The CDR3 DNA reads TGTGCCAGCAGCTTGACACCAGGGGGAGACTACGAGCAGTACTTC. Translation gives CASSLTPGGDYEQYF. Full variable domain (rest looked up from reference TRBV11-3 and TRBJ2-7): EAGVVQSPRYKIIEKKQPVAFWCNPISGHNTLYWYLQNLGQGPELLIRYENEEAVDDSQLPKDRFSAERLKGVDSTLKIQPAELGDSAVYLCASSLTPGGDYEQYFGPGTRLTVT.

The chain has TRBV2 and TRBJ2-7; the D is unclear. V was pared by 6 bases and J by 0 bases, with 9 bases between. This CDR3 contains 13 residues. Germline CDR1 is SNHLY and CDR2 is FYNNEI. CDR3 in DNA: TGTGCCAGCAGGGGGTTAAGCTCCTACGAGCAGTACTTC. Encoded protein: CASRGLSSYEQYF.

The table lists this clone with a few counts. V is TRBV28 and J is TRBJ1-6; TRBD1 might be the D (5 bases). Trimming pared 5 bases from V and 10 bases from J, leaving 12 bases between. CDR1 is MDHEN, CDR2 SYDVKM, per germline. The CDR3 is 13 residues long. The DNA of the CDR3 is TGTGCCAGCAGTCGCGGGGACCCATCACCCCTCCACTTT. It specifies CASSRGDPSPLHF.

This chain links TRBV5-4 with TRBJ2-1; TRBD2 matches 12 bases. The CDR3 extends over 17 amino acids. Germline-derived CDR1 and CDR2 are SGHNT and YYREEE (reference sequence). Unmatched junction bases numbered 5, after V lost 3 bases and J lost 1 base. The CDR3 is CASSSRTSGMSYNEQFF. Here the CDR3 DNA reads TGTGCCAGCAGCTCGCGGACTAGCGGGATGTCCTACAATGAGCAGTTCTTC.

This chain uses TRBV2 with TRBJ1-6; 7 nucleotides align to TRBD1. V shed 2 bases and J 0 bases; nucleotides not matched to a gene: 4. The germline V gene has CDR1 SNHLY and CDR2 FYNNEI. This CDR3 region has 17 residues. Written as DNA, the CDR3 is TGTGCCAGCAGTGAAAAGGACAGGAGCTCCTATAATTCACCCCTCCACTTT. It yields the protein CASSEKDRSSYNSPLHF.

This chain uses TRBV9 with TRBJ2-3, with 13 bases that match TRBD2. The CDR3 loop spans 16 amino acids. Germline assignment: CDR1 SGDLS and CDR2 YYNGEE. V lost 0 bases to trimming and J lost 4 bases; unmatched junction nucleotides: 2. CDR3 sequence: CASSVGTSGSSDTQYF. The CDR3 nucleotides are TGTGCCAGCAGCGTAGGGACTAGCGGGAGTTCAGATACGCAGTATTTT.

The chain employs TRBV28 and TRBJ2-1; 7 bases match TRBD1. Germline V gene sequence: CDR1 MDHEN, CDR2 SYDVKM. This CDR3 region has 14 residues. J was trimmed by 8 bases and V by 6 bases; bases with no gene match: 10. CDR3 nucleotide sequence: TGTGCCAGCAGAGTCGCGGACAGGCGCGATGAGCAGTTCTTC. Its protein product is CASRVADRRDEQFF.

The chain couples TRBV15 to TRBJ1-1; D gene unclear. Germline V gives CDR1 LNHNV, CDR2 YYDKDF (reference sequence). The CDR3 is 16 amino acids. Trimming removed 1 base from V and 0 bases from J, with 12 bases in between. The CDR3: CATSRAGGPLNTEAFF. The CDR3 DNA reads TGTGCCACCAGCAGAGCCGGAGGTCCCTTGAACACTGAAGCTTTCTTT.

The chain has TRBV5-6 and TRBJ1-2, with TRBD1 identical over 7 bases. From germline, CDR1 is SGHDT and CDR2 YYEEEE. The CDR3 has 14 residues. V dropped 1 base and J dropped 5; count of bases not matched to a gene: 5. CDR3 region: CASSLSRDRYGYTF. The CDR3 nucleotides are TGTGCCAGCAGCTTGTCCCGGGACAGATATGGCTACACCTTC. The whole variable domain, filled in from reference TRBV5-6 and TRBJ1-2, reads DAGVTQSPTHLIKTRGQQVTLRCSPKSGHDTVSWYQQALGQGPQFIFQYYEEEERQRGNFPDRFSGHQFPNYSSELNVNALLLGDSALYLCASSLSRDRYGYTFGSGTRLTVV.